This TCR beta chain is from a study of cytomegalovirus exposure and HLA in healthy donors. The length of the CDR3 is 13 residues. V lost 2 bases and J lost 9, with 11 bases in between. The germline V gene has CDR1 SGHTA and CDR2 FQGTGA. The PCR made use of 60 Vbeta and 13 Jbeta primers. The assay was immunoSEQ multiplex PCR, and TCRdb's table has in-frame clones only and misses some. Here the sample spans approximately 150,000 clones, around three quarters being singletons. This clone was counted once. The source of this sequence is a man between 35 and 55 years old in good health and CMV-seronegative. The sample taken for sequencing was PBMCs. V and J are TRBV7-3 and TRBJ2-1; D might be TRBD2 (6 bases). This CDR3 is CASSLGPGGEQFF. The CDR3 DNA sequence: TGTGCCAGCAGCTTAGGACCCGGGGGTGAGCAGTTCTTC.